This T cell receptor (beta chain) was captured by sequencing in a study of T cells in Graves' hyperthyroidism and ophthalmopathy (dated by TCRdb to 2018 to 2020). Turning to the overall study: Peripheral blood samples were taken at the time of initial diagnosis, prior to any treatment. After blood sampling, hyperthyroidism patients were treated with methimazole at a starting dose of 30 mg daily, and ophthalmopathy patients were treated with high-dose intravenous methylprednisolone. The paper reports TCR Vbeta CDR3 sequencing of approximately 140 peripheral blood samples: under 45 ophthalmopathy, fewer than 80 hyperthyroidism and around 17 progressor patients. To identify distinguishing TCR V-J signatures, a discovery cohort of around 100 patients was used, comprising some 43 with Graves' ophthalmopathy and 55 to 65 with stable Graves' hyperthyroidism. Prospective prediction of ophthalmopathy was tested in an independent validation cohort consisting of 18 to 20 hyperthyroidism patients and around 16 patients who later progressed to ophthalmopathy. The roughly 91 discovery patients were randomly divided into training and test sets at a 7:3 ratio. In several Graves' hyperthyroidism patients, the study also compared T-cell repertoires from thyroid tissue with T-cell repertoires from blood. What the research found in general, with its limitations: A 13 V-J signature model separated ophthalmopathy from stable hyperthyroidism, with about 90% sensitivity and 81.08% specificity in cross-validation and 80%/75% in testing. Most expanded thyroid clonotypes (frequency above 0.001) were also detected in blood, suggesting blood repertoires may reflect thyroid immune responses. No statistical method was used to set the sample size in advance, and investigators knew the group allocation. In validation, the model predicted progression to ophthalmopathy with 60% to 71% sensitivity and around 72% specificity, a median of approximately 6.5 months before onset.

TCR beta CDR3 regions were amplified from RNA transcripts. A first-round RT-PCR of the TCR CDR3 used the HTBI primer set with the Qiagen OneStep RT-PCR kit. Libraries were constructed in a second round of multiplex PCR, after which size selection and purification were performed. Sequencing of the libraries was done on an Illumina HiSeq2000 using paired-end 100 bp reads. From the authors' description of their analysis: SOAPnuke was used to process the raw data, with reads discarded if the reads contained adapters or uncalled bases, had a mean Phred below 15, or lacked an exact constant-primer or identifier match. COPE v1.2.5 was used to merge high-quality paired reads, and clonotypes were defined as unique nucleotide sequences. Clonotypes were aligned to IMGT TRBV, TRBD and TRBJ reference segments using MiTCR v1.1. The analysis included only V-J combinations with a frequency above 0.0001, which together covered 99% to 99.2% of the repertoires. A TCS score was defined as the ratio between F50 (clonal expansion) and ExV (chaos), using BLOSUM62-based TCRdist between CDR3 peptides within each V-J. Welch's t-statistics and random forest reduced just over 500 V-J features to about 12, which were used in a naive Bayes classifier (R e1071). The raw public data were reprocessed by TCRdb itself: fastp quality trimming at Q25, MiXCR clonotype calling, in-frame beta chains only. Each CDR3 protein gets just one entry, which takes the most common genes and DNA from the rows behind it. The V and J calls and clone size are TCRdb's, not the authors'. This sample gives a few hundred thousand distinct CDR3 sequences in total; 20% to 25% of them show up just once. About 70% of the sample is taken by the ten largest.

Details on this clonotype: Its target antigen remains unknown. No much larger clone is present one base from it, and per-base qualities are unavailable.

A patient counted as having stable Graves' hyperthyroidism if no progression to ophthalmopathy occurred over 18 months of follow-up. Hyperthyroidism patients were newly diagnosed, with disease duration under 2 months, and aged 18 to 65 years. Exclusion was applied to patients with uncontrolled infections, other autoimmune diseases, pregnancy or lactation. Diagnoses were based on clinical symptoms, serum thyroxine and TRAb, thyroid ultrasound and orbital computed tomography. Ficoll-Paque density gradient centrifugation was used to isolate PBMCs from 10 ml of fresh peripheral blood. Trizol reagent was used to extract total RNA, and RNA quality was then checked on an Agilent 2100 Bioanalyzer. The CDR3 goes from the cysteine to the phenylalanine over 17 residues. The CDR3 DNA has 51 bases and is translated from base 1. From a lookup of the germline V gene, CDR1 and CDR2 are SGHVS and FNYEAQ. Trimmed from V: 4 bases; trimmed from J: 0 bases; junction bases lacking a gene match: 7.

The chain joins TRBV7-6 to TRBJ1-3, and 9 junctional nucleotides match TRBD1. The sequenced material came from blood. This sequence originates from a man aged 50-59 years with Graves' hyperthyroidism. The DNA reads as follows: TGTGCCAGCAGCTCCCGGGTGGGACAGGGCTCTGGAAACACCATATATTTT. It specifies CASSSRVGQGSGNTIYF.